These 22 T cell receptor beta chains were sequenced from one sample in a study of cytomegalovirus exposure and HLA in healthy donors. Clones were read by immunoSEQ multiplex PCR, and TCRdb kept only the in-frame ones, dropping some. This table has about 120,000 clones, 85% to 90% appearing once. Sequenced material: PBMCs. The receptors were sampled from a young woman in good health and CMV-seropositive.

V usage is TRBV4-3 and J usage is TRBJ2-2; D is uncertain. Looked up from germline, CDR1 is LGHNA and CDR2 is YSLEER. The CDR3 consists of 17 residues. The V end was cut by 4 bases, the J end by 1 base, with 16 bases between. CDR3 in amino acids: CASSPAKEVLNTGELFF. DNA for the CDR3: TGCGCCAGCAGCCCTGCCAAAGAGGTCCTGAACACCGGGGAGCTGTTTTTT.

This chain connects TRBV4-1 to TRBJ2-1; perhaps TRBD2 as D (6 bases). The CDR3 sequence is 15 residues long. The V end was cut by 4 bases, the J end by 6 bases, with 16 bases between. Germline-derived CDR1 and CDR2 are MGHRA and YSYEKL. CDR3 DNA sequence: TGCGCCAGCAGCCGAGCGGTAGCGGCTTTCAATGAGCAGTTCTTC. Its translation: CASSRAVAAFNEQFF.

The rearrangement uses TRBV5-1 and TRBJ2-1; 7 bases align to TRBD1. Per germline, CDR1 SGHRS and CDR2 YFSETQ. The CDR3 extends over 16 amino acids. The ends lost 0 bases at V and 2 bases at J; junction bases unmatched: 5. The CDR3 DNA reads as TGCGCCAGCAGCTTGGGTCCCGGGACAGCCTACAATGAGCAGTTCTTC. It yields the protein CASSLGPGTAYNEQFF.

The V and J genes are TRBV7-2 and TRBJ2-3; 9 positions match TRBD2. Germline V lookup: CDR1 SGHTA, CDR2 FQGNSA. V lost 1 base, J lost 6 bases, and 14 bases stayed unmatched. The CDR3 totals 18 residues. The CDR3 protein is CASSLEGRWRGGLDTQYF. CDR3 bases: TGTGCCAGCAGCTTAGAGGGCCGCTGGCGGGGGGGCTTGGATACGCAGTATTTT.

The CDR3, as DNA: TGTGCCAGCAGTGCGGGACTTCGATACGAGCAGTACTTC. Its protein is CASSAGLRYEQYF. The J gene is TRBJ2-7, the V gene TRBV6-1; D perhaps matches TRBD2 (6 bases). CDR1 MNHNS and CDR2 SASEGT come from the germline V gene. The CDR3 is made up of 13 amino acids. Trimming stripped 4 bases from V and 4 bases from J, with 11 bases between.

V is TRBV10-3 and J is TRBJ2-1, with D possibly matching TRBD2 (6 bases). Germline V gene data show CDR1 as ENHRY and CDR2 as SYGVKD. The CDR3 has 15 amino acids. Trimming left V 1 base short and J 0 bases short, with 7 bases between. The CDR3 region is CAISEWRGSYNEQFF. CDR3 bases: TGTGCCATCAGTGAGTGGCGGGGCTCCTACAATGAGCAGTTCTTC.

The count of this clone is one. The chain has TRBV7-2 and TRBJ2-4; D remains unclear. Germline-derived CDR1 and CDR2 are SGHTA and FQGNSA. The germline V and J ends were trimmed by 4 bases and 5 bases, with 15 bases remaining between them. The CDR3 runs 15 residues. The CDR3 DNA sequence: TGTGCCAGCAGCTCCCGCCCCGGCCGGGAAAACATTCAGTACTTC. Amino acids: CASSSRPGRENIQYF.

The gene calls are TRBV4-2 and TRBJ2-5, with 12 bases that match TRBD2. V lost 4 bases and J lost 4; bases outside the gene matches: 4. The CDR3 has 15 residues. Germline CDR1 LGHNA, CDR2 YNFKEQ. CDR3 loop: CASSRRLAGAETQYF. The CDR3 nucleotides are TGTGCCAGCAGCCGCCGACTAGCGGGGGCAGAGACCCAGTACTTC.

This rearrangement joins TRBV5-1 to TRBJ2-1, with D possibly matching TRBD2 (5 bases). Trimming removed 0 bases from V and 4 bases from J, with 8 bases in between. CDR1 and CDR2 (germline): SGHRS, YFSETQ. The CDR3 length is 14 residues. The CDR3 loop is CASSLGAGYNEQFF. As DNA, the CDR3 is TGCGCCAGCAGCTTGGGGGCGGGTTACAATGAGCAGTTCTTC.

The V and J genes are TRBV7-9 and TRBJ1-3; D not certain. Trimming removed 0 bases at V and 0 bases at J, with 12 bases between. CDR3 length equals 17 residues. The germline CDR1 and CDR2 sequences are SEHNR and FQNEAQ (reference sequence). CDR3 DNA sequence: TGTGCCAGCAGCTTAGCGCTCCCGACAAGCTCTGGAAACACCATATATTTT. Translation gives CASSLALPTSSGNTIYF.

This chain uses TRBV7-9 with TRBJ2-1, with 8 bases matching TRBD1. With 3 bases clipped from V and 4 bases from J, the junction kept 5 bases outside the gene matches. This CDR3 contains 15 residues. CDR1 SEHNR and CDR2 FQNEAQ come from the germline V gene (reference sequence). CDR3 sequence: CASSFDRGKYNEQFF. The CDR3 DNA is TGTGCCAGCAGCTTTGACAGGGGAAAATACAATGAGCAGTTCTTC.

This clone showed up just once. V is TRBV4-1 and J is TRBJ2-7; 11 bases map to TRBD1. Germline V gene data show CDR1 as MGHRA and CDR2 as YSYEKL. The ends lost 3 bases at V and 4 bases at J; junction bases unmatched: 2. The CDR3 consists of 14 residues. DNA for the CDR3: TGCGCCAGCAGCCAGGGACAGGGGGTTTACGAGCAGTACTTC. Translating it yields CASSQGQGVYEQYF.

Only a few counts were recorded for this clone. The CDR3 is CASSQADSYEQYF. The CDR3 nucleotides read TGCGCCAGCAGCCAAGCGGACAGCTACGAGCAGTACTTC. The chain has TRBV4-1 and TRBJ2-7; D is perhaps TRBD1 (6 bases). The CDR3 has 13 amino acids. Germline V CDR1 and CDR2: MGHRA, YSYEKL. Between the trimmed V and J ends, which lost 1 base and 3 bases, there was a span of 7 bases.

The rearrangement links TRBV11-2 to TRBJ2-7; 8 bases fit TRBD2. The CDR3 loop spans 16 amino acids. V lost 1 base and J lost 5; bases outside the gene matches: 10. The germline V gene encodes CDR1 SGHAT and CDR2 FQNNGV. CDR3 sequence: CASSLVVLAGTHEQYF. The DNA of the CDR3 is TGTGCCAGCAGCTTAGTGGTATTAGCGGGGACCCACGAGCAGTACTTC.

This chain joins TRBV7-3 and TRBJ2-3; 8 nucleotides line up with TRBD1. Trimming took 1 base from V and 0 from J; bases not matched to a gene: 3. CDR3 size: 16 residues. Germline V lookup: CDR1 SGHTA, CDR2 FQGTGA. The DNA of the CDR3 is TGTGCCAGCAGCTTAAGAGGGGACAGGAGCACAGATACGCAGTATTTT. Protein sequence: CASSLRGDRSTDTQYF.

The genes are TRBV4-1 and TRBJ2-7; TRBD1 agrees at 10 bases. Per the germline V gene, CDR1 is MGHRA and CDR2 is YSYEKL. This CDR3 is built from 14 residues. The J segment lost 5 bases and the V segment lost 4 bases, leaving 5 bases of the junction unmatched. In DNA form, the CDR3 reads TGCGCCAGCAGCCGACAGGGGGCTCGGAACGAGCAGTACTTC. Translated, it gives CASSRQGARNEQYF.

CDR3 DNA: TGTGCGGGGGGACTCACCGGGGAGCTGTTTTTT. Translating gives CAGGLTGELFF. The chain is built from TRBV30 and TRBJ2-2; perhaps TRBD2 as D (6 bases). The CDR3 consists of 11 residues. Germline-derived CDR1 and CDR2 are GTSNPN and SVGIG (reference sequence).

The chain combines TRBV7-6 with TRBJ1-5, with D possibly being TRBD1 (6 bases). The germline V and J ends were trimmed by 5 bases and 2 bases, with 16 bases remaining between them. The CDR3 runs to 16 residues. Per the germline V gene, CDR1 is SGHVS and CDR2 is FNYEAQ. The CDR3 loop reads CASSPLGRGGNQPQHF. CDR3 DNA: TGTGCCAGCAGCCCCTTGGGCAGGGGCGGCAATCAGCCCCAGCATTTT. Full variable domain (rest looked up from reference TRBV7-6 and TRBJ1-5): GAGVSQSPRYKVTKRGQDVALRCDPISGHVSLYWYRQALGQGPEFLTYFNYEAQQDKSGLPNDRFSAERPEGSISTLTIQRTEQRDSAMYRCASSPLGRGGNQPQHFGDGTRLSIL.

The chain links TRBV19 to TRBJ2-7, with 10 bases that match TRBD2. The CDR3 consists of 15 residues. The germline gives CDR1 LNHDA, CDR2 SQIVND (reference sequence). Losses at the gene ends were 5 bases for V and 3 bases for J; bases not matched to a gene: 7. This CDR3 is CASSDRTSGLYEQYF. CDR3 nucleotide sequence: TGTGCCAGTAGTGATCGGACTAGCGGCCTCTACGAGCAGTACTTC.

This clone came up once. V gene TRBV2 combines with J gene TRBJ2-5; no clear D gene. The V end was cut by 2 bases, the J end by 3 bases, with 4 bases between. Germline assignment: CDR1 SNHLY and CDR2 FYNNEI. This CDR3 is 12 amino acids long. The CDR3 here is CASSEQEETQYF. In nucleotides, the CDR3 is TGTGCCAGCAGTGAACAGGAAGAGACCCAGTACTTC. Together with reference TRBV2 and TRBJ2-5, the CDR3 gives the full variable domain: EPEVTQTPSHQVTQMGQEVILRCVPISNHLYFYWYRQILGQKVEFLVSFYNNEISEKSEIFDDQFSVERPDGSNFTLKIRSTKLEDSAMYFCASSEQEETQYFGPGTRLLVL.

In regard to this clone: The same CDR3 is also encoded by other DNA sequences in this sample. This chain connects TRBV5-1 to TRBJ2-1; 9 bases match TRBD2. V dropped 0 bases and J dropped 4; count of bases not matched to a gene: 2. The CDR3 is 15 amino acids. The germline CDR1 and CDR2 sequences are SGHRS and YFSETQ. Written as DNA, the CDR3 is TGCGCCAGCAGCTTGGGGCTAGCGGGATACAATGAGCAGTTCTTC. Its protein product is CASSLGLAGYNEQFF.

V and J are TRBV28 and TRBJ1-1, with D perhaps TRBD1 (6 bases). The ends were cut back, 2 bases at V and 5 bases at J, with 15 bases in the middle. CDR3 length equals 15 residues. Germline V gives CDR1 MDHEN, CDR2 SYDVKM. The CDR3 here is CASSLLSPRGTEAFF. The CDR3 coding sequence is TGTGCCAGCAGTTTACTTTCACCAAGGGGGACTGAAGCTTTCTTT.